This T cell receptor (beta chain) was recorded in a study of blood T cell repertoires in COVID-19. Some clones are missing from TCRdb's copy, which holds only in-frame ones; the method was immunoSEQ multiplex PCR. Among approximately 170,000 clones listed, around four fifths were seen once. This clone turned up a few times. The TCR sequence derives from a man aged 65-85 years who had recovered from COVID-19. The sample taken for sequencing was peripheral blood.

Here the CDR3 DNA reads TGTGCCAGCAGCCAAGATCTTACGGGTAGTCAGCCCCAGCATTTT. Translating gives CASSQDLTGSQPQHF. This rearrangement joins TRBV3-1 (or the pseudogene TRBV3-2) to TRBJ1-5; D is undetermined. Germline assignment: CDR1 LGHDT and CDR2 YNNKEL (reference sequence). The CDR3 extends over 15 amino acids. The germline V and J ends were trimmed by 0 bases and 6 bases, with 12 bases remaining between them.